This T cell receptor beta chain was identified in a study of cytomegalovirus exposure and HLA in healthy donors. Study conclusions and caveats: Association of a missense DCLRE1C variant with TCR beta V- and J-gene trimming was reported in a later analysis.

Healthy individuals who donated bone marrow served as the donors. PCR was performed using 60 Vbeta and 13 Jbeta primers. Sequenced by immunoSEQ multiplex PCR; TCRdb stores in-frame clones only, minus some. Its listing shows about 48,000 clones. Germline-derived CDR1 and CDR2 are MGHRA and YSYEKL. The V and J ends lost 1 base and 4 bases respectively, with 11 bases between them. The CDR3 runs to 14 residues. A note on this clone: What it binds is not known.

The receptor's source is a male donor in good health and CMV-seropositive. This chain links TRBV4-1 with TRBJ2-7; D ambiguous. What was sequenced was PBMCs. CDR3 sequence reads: CASSQVALGYEQYF. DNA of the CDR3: TGCGCCAGCAGCCAAGTGGCCCTCGGGTACGAGCAGTACTTC.